These 21 T cell receptor beta chains came from one sample sequenced in a study of T cell responses to AZD1222 COVID-19 vaccine. Data came from immunoSEQ multiplex PCR; TCRdb stores just in-frame clones and leaves some out. The sample has approximately 76,000 clones, 88% seen once; the top ten hold around 21%. The input for sequencing was peripheral blood, taken on day 0 of AZD1222 vaccination. The receptors shown here come from an adult in good health.

The chain uses TRBV21-1 and TRBJ1-1; TRBD1, the D gene given by the table, was not confirmed from the DNA. TRBV21-1 represents a pseudogene. The CDR3 spans 16 residues. CDR3 residues: CASSTTGKRKNTEAFF. As DNA, the CDR3 is TGTGCCAGCAGCACGACAGGGAAAAGGAAGAACACTGAAGCTTTCTTT.

The V call is TRBV11-2, the J call TRBJ2-7; D remains ambiguous. This CDR3 spans 13 amino acids. CDR1 SGHAT and CDR2 FQNNGV come from the germline V gene. The V end was cut by 5 bases, the J end by 2 bases, with 10 bases between. The CDR3 region is CASSRTRTYEQYF. As DNA, the CDR3 is TGTGCCAGCAGCCGCACTCGAACCTACGAGCAGTACTTC.

The CDR3 DNA is TGCGCCAGCAGCACGGGACTAGCGGGAGCCTACGAGCAGTACTTC. It is translated as CASSTGLAGAYEQYF. This sequence joins TRBV5-1 and TRBJ2-7, with 14 bases lining up with TRBD2. CDR1 is SGHRS and CDR2 is YFSETQ in the germline V gene. The CDR3 extends over 15 amino acids. The trim removed 4 bases at V and 2 bases at J, leaving 2 bases unmatched. The complete variable domain, with remaining parts taken from reference TRBV5-1 and TRBJ2-7, reads KAGVTQTPRYLIKTRGQQVTLSCSPISGHRSVSWYQQTPGQGLQFLFEYFSETQRNKGNFPGRFSGRQFSNSRSEMNVSTLELGDSALYLCASSTGLAGAYEQYFGPGTRLTVT.

The chain couples TRBV11-3 to TRBJ2-1; a weak D match, TRBD2 (5 bases). This CDR3 region has 11 residues. Germline V gene lookup returns CDR1 SGHNT and CDR2 YENEEA. Trimming removed 8 bases from V and 6 bases from J, with 8 bases in between. The CDR3, as DNA: TGTGCCAGCCGGGGATCCAATGAGCAGTTCTTC. Its protein product is CASRGSNEQFF.

CDR3 bases: TGTGCCAGCAAACCTTCCTCTGGAAACACCATATATTTT. Translated: CASKPSSGNTIYF. The chain is built from TRBV9 and TRBJ1-3; no reliable D call. This CDR3 contains 13 residues. Germline CDR1 reads SGDLS; CDR2 reads YYNGEE. The V end lost 6 bases, the J end lost 0 bases, and 7 bases lay between the germline ends.

The V call is TRBV25-1, the J call TRBJ1-1; 10 bases line up with TRBD1. Germline CDR1 and CDR2: MGHDK and SYGVNS. With V trimmed by 1 base and J by 4 bases, 9 bases remained unmatched. The CDR3 covers 17 residues. The CDR3 protein is CASSEFGGQGGRTEAFF. CDR3 in DNA: TGTGCCAGCAGTGAATTTGGAGGACAGGGGGGTCGCACTGAAGCTTTCTTT.

As regards this clone: Other DNA sequences in this specimen translate into the identical CDR3. The rearrangement uses TRBV27 and TRBJ2-7, with 12 nucleotides matching TRBD2. Per the germline V gene, CDR1 is MNHEY and CDR2 is SMNVEV (reference sequence). J gave up 0 bases and V 6 bases, and 0 bases lay outside the gene matches. The CDR3 totals 14 residues. DNA of the CDR3: TGTGCCAGCAGACTAGCGGGGGGCTCCTACGAGCAGTACTTC. It is translated as CASRLAGGSYEQYF.

This sequence joins TRBV14 and TRBJ2-3; 8 nucleotides match TRBD1. Germline-derived CDR1 and CDR2 are SGHDN and FVKESK. This CDR3 has 17 residues. V trimming: 4 bases; J trimming: 0 bases; junction bases outside the gene matches: 9. This CDR3 is CASSPLMTGASTDTQYF. The CDR3 nucleotides are TGTGCCAGCAGCCCCTTAATGACAGGGGCAAGCACAGATACGCAGTATTTT.

The chain employs TRBV9 and TRBJ1-2; the D gene is possibly TRBD1 (5 bases). Trimming removed 4 bases from V and 0 bases from J, with 10 bases in between. This CDR3 comprises 14 residues. The germline CDR1 and CDR2 sequences are SGDLS and YYNGEE. The CDR3 DNA reads as TGTGCCAGCAGCAACCGACAGACTAACTATGGCTACACCTTC. Amino acids: CASSNRQTNYGYTF.

The DNA for the CDR3 is TGTGCCAGCAGCCGGGACTCTCAGAGCTACGAGCAGTACTTC. Translating it yields CASSRDSQSYEQYF. The chain is built from TRBV11-2 and TRBJ2-7, with a tentative D call TRBD2 (6 bases). Trimming cost V 5 bases and J 3 bases, with 14 bases left between them. CDR1 is SGHAT and CDR2 is FQNNGV in the germline V gene. The CDR3 extends over 14 amino acids. Full variable domain (remainder filled in from reference TRBV11-2 and TRBJ2-7): EAGVAQSPRYKIIEKRQSVAFWCNPISGHATLYWYQQILGQGPKLLIQFQNNGVVDDSQLPKDRFSAERLKGVDSTLKIQPAKLEDSAVYLCASSRDSQSYEQYFGPGTRLTVT.

The chain recombines TRBV29-1 with TRBJ2-2; D remains ambiguous. Germline V gene data show CDR1 as SQVTM and CDR2 as ANQGSEA. Trimming took off 2 bases at V and 5 bases at J, with 6 bases between the two ends. This CDR3 has 12 residues. The CDR3 loop reads CSVESRTGELFF. The CDR3 bases are TGCAGCGTTGAATCTCGGACCGGGGAGCTGTTTTTT.

The chain couples TRBV7-3 to TRBJ1-2, with D hard to call. This CDR3 is built from 15 residues. Germline V gene sequence: CDR1 SGHTA, CDR2 FQGTGA. Trimming cost V 2 bases and J 6 bases, with 16 bases left between them. The CDR3 reads CASSLEPSLKDGYTF. The CDR3 nucleotides read TGTGCCAGCAGCTTAGAACCATCATTGAAGGATGGCTACACCTTC.

The chain links TRBV6-5 to TRBJ1-1; 7 bases map to TRBD1. This CDR3 contains 16 residues. Germline CDR1 reads MNHEY; CDR2 reads SVGAGI. Trimming cost V 4 bases and J 5 bases; bases outside gene matches: 13. CDR3 loop: CASSSGTATRRTEAFF. In DNA form, the CDR3 reads TGTGCCAGCAGTTCCGGGACAGCCACGCGGAGGACTGAAGCTTTCTTT.

The CDR3 here is CASSPGPHEQYF. CDR3 nucleotides: TGCGCCAGCAGCCCCGGGCCCCACGAGCAGTACTTC. The chain links TRBV5-1 to TRBJ2-7; D remains unclear. The V end lost 4 bases, the J end lost 5 bases, and 10 bases lay between the germline ends. Germline CDR1 SGHRS, CDR2 YFSETQ. This CDR3 spans 12 amino acids. Full variable domain (remainder filled in from reference TRBV5-1 and TRBJ2-7): KAGVTQTPRYLIKTRGQQVTLSCSPISGHRSVSWYQQTPGQGLQFLFEYFSETQRNKGNFPGRFSGRQFSNSRSEMNVSTLELGDSALYLCASSPGPHEQYFGPGTRLTVT.

Note on this clone: Other DNA sequences in the sample encode the same CDR3. The rearrangement joins TRBV28 to TRBJ2-1, with TRBD1 identical over 9 bases. Germline loops: CDR1 MDHEN, CDR2 SYDVKM. The CDR3 spans 16 residues. J gave up 3 bases and V 3 bases, and 6 bases lay outside the gene matches. The CDR3 DNA reads TGTGCCAGCAGTTTGTCCGGACAGGGGTTCTACAATGAGCAGTTCTTC. It encodes CASSLSGQGFYNEQFF.

The chain joins TRBV9 to TRBJ2-5; TRBD2 agrees at 8 bases. Trimming took 3 bases from V and 1 from J; bases not matched to a gene: 8. Germline assignment: CDR1 SGDLS and CDR2 YYNGEE. The CDR3 runs to 16 residues. The CDR3 nucleotides read TGTGCCAGCAGCGCCGACGGACTAGCAATCCAAGAGACCCAGTACTTC. Protein: CASSADGLAIQETQYF.

The chain joins TRBV24-1 to TRBJ2-7; 14 bases fit TRBD2. V trimming: 2 bases; J trimming: 4 bases; junction bases outside the gene matches: 6. CDR1 and CDR2 from the germline V gene are KGHDR and SFDVKD. CDR3 length: 17 amino acids. The CDR3 loop reads CATSDYSRLAGGYEQYF. The CDR3, as DNA: TGTGCCACCAGTGATTATTCCCGACTAGCGGGGGGGTACGAGCAGTACTTC.

This chain joins TRBV29-1 and TRBJ2-5; a weak D match, TRBD2 (5 bases). This CDR3 spans 12 amino acids. The V gene lost 5 bases and the J gene lost 5 bases, with 12 bases spanning the gap. CDR1 SQVTM and CDR2 ANQGSEA come from the germline V gene. CDR3 residues: CSVPSGWETQYF. The CDR3 DNA follows: TGCAGCGTTCCCTCGGGATGGGAGACCCAGTACTTC.

The rearrangement links TRBV7-2 to TRBJ2-7; D possibly corresponds to TRBD2 (6 bases). Germline values: CDR1 SGHTA, CDR2 FQGNSA. The CDR3 is 16 residues long. The germline V and J ends were trimmed by 1 base and 5 bases, with 18 bases remaining between them. This chain's CDR3 is CASSLGRGSGFDEQYF. DNA for the CDR3: TGTGCCAGCAGCTTAGGACGGGGGAGTGGGTTCGACGAGCAGTACTTC.

This clone appeared a few times. The chain joins TRBV27 to TRBJ1-6; D perhaps matches TRBD1 (5 bases). The CDR3 extends over 16 amino acids. V was shortened by 0 bases and J by 7 bases, with 13 bases between the two germline ends. CDR1 is MNHEY and CDR2 is SMNVEV in the germline V gene (reference sequence). CDR3 residues: CASSLSPPGNNSPLHF. The DNA of the CDR3 is TGTGCCAGCAGTTTATCCCCTCCAGGGAACAATTCACCCCTCCACTTT.

This chain connects TRBV7-2 to TRBJ1-2; weak D call: TRBD1 (5 bases). V was trimmed by 1 base and J by 7 bases, leaving 13 bases between them. This CDR3 is built from 14 residues. Germline V gene data show CDR1 as SGHTA and CDR2 as FQGNSA. CDR3 residues: CASSLVSGPLGYTF. In DNA form, the CDR3 reads TGTGCCAGCAGCTTAGTCTCAGGGCCTCTTGGCTACACCTTC.